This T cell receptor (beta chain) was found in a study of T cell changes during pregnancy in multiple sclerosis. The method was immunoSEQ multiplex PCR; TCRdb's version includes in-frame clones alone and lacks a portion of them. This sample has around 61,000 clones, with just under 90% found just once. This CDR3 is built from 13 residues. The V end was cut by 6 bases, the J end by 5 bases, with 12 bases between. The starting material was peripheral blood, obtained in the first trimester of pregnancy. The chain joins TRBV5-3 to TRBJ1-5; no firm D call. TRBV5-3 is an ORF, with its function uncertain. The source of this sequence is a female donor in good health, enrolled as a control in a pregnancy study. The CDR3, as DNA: TGTGCCAGAATATATCCCGTTTATCAGCCCCAGCATTTT. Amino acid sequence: CARIYPVYQPQHF.